This paragraph covers one T cell receptor beta chain sequence. This clonotype has a handful of counts. This clone's antigen is unknown. The record has no base qualities; no much larger clone is one base away. This sample was included in a study of T cells in Graves' hyperthyroidism and ophthalmopathy (dated by TCRdb to between 2017 and 2020). A note on the overall study: Peripheral blood was collected at initial diagnosis, before any treatment. TCR Vbeta CDR3 sequencing of roughly 140 peripheral blood samples (under 45 ophthalmopathy, about 80 hyperthyroidism and approximately 17 progressor patients) is reported in the paper. An independent validation cohort of 18 to 20 hyperthyroidism patients and about 16 patients who later progressed to ophthalmopathy tested prospective prediction of ophthalmopathy. Thyroid tissue and blood T-cell repertoires from roughly six Graves' hyperthyroidism patients were also compared in the study. A discovery cohort of about a hundred patients, approximately 45 with Graves' ophthalmopathy and about 58 with stable Graves' hyperthyroidism, was used to find distinguishing TCR V-J signatures. For training and testing, the roughly 100 patients in the discovery cohort were randomly divided in a 7:3 ratio. After sampling, hyperthyroidism patients received methimazole starting at 30 mg daily, and ophthalmopathy patients received high-dose intravenous methylprednisolone. The study at large found these results: No statistical method was used to fix the sample size in advance, and group allocation was not hidden from the investigators. Most expanded thyroid clonotypes (frequency above 0.001) were also found in blood, which suggests that blood repertoires may mirror thyroid immune responses. Ophthalmopathy was separated from stable hyperthyroidism by a 13 V-J signature model, with around 90% sensitivity and approximately 81% specificity obtained in cross-validation and 80%/75% obtained in testing. During validation, the model predicted progression to ophthalmopathy a median of approximately 6.5 months ahead of onset, with roughly 65% sensitivity and 72% to 80% specificity.

Moderately to severely active disease, a Clinical Activity Score of at least 3, a NOSPECS grade of at least 4, and a duration under 3 months were present in ophthalmopathy patients. Any patient with an uncontrolled infection, another autoimmune disease, pregnancy or lactation was excluded. Diagnoses were based on clinical symptoms, serum thyroxine and TRAb, thyroid ultrasound and orbital computed tomography. PBMCs were isolated from more than 8 ml of fresh peripheral blood by Ficoll-Paque density gradient centrifugation. Total RNA was extracted with Trizol reagent, and quality was checked on an Agilent 2100 Bioanalyzer. Amplification of TCR beta CDR3 regions was carried out from RNA transcripts. For the first round of RT-PCR on the TCR CDR3, the HTBI primer set was used together with the Qiagen OneStep RT-PCR kit. Libraries were constructed in a second round of multiplex PCR, after which size selection and purification were performed. Libraries were sequenced paired-end with 100 bp reads on an Illumina HiSeq2000. In the source study's methods: SOAPnuke was used to process the raw data, removing reads that contained adapters or uncalled bases, had a mean Phred below 15, or lacked an exact match to the constant primer or identifier. COPE v1.2.5 was used to merge high-quality paired reads, and clonotypes were defined as unique nucleotide sequences. MiTCR v1.1 was used to align the clonotypes against IMGT TRBV, TRBD and TRBJ reference segments. Analysis was restricted to V-J combinations with a frequency above 0.0001, which covered over 98% of repertoires. The TCS score was defined as F50 (clonal expansion) divided by E x V (chaos), with BLOSUM62-based TCRdist calculated between CDR3 peptides within each V-J. Welch's t-statistics and random forest reduced 450 to 600 V-J features to roughly 13, which were used in a naive Bayes classifier (R e1071). Using fastp at Q25 and MiXCR, TCRdb reprocessed the public reads and kept productive beta chains. One record per CDR3 amino acid sequence lists the most common genes and DNA. V and J calls and clone size were set by TCRdb, not the authors. The sample has under 400,000 distinct CDR3 sequences on record, 15% of them singletons. Of the sample, approximately 20% falls within the top ten clones.

The junction shows trimming of 4 bases on V and 8 bases on J, plus 11 bases between the germline ends. The CDR3 covers 13 residues, taking in both the cysteine and the phenylalanine. This entry keeps only the CDR3 DNA: 39 bases, framed from base 1. The germline V gene supplies CDR1 SNHLY and CDR2 FYNNEI. The origin of this receptor is a woman aged 55-70 years with Graves' ophthalmopathy. Sequenced: blood. This sequence uses TRBV2 and TRBJ1-4; the D gene is unclear. At the DNA level, the sequence is TGTGCCAGCAGTGGCGCCCCGGGAGAAAAACTGTTTTTT. Translation gives CASSGAPGEKLFF.